The source of this TCR beta chain is a study of T cell changes during pregnancy in multiple sclerosis. The table came from immunoSEQ multiplex PCR; TCRdb's copy has only in-frame clones and leaves some out. The profile shows about 17,000 clones, 87% of them singletons. Trimming pared 3 bases from V and 4 bases from J, leaving 12 bases between. Germline V CDR1 and CDR2: LNHDA, SQIVND (reference sequence). CDR3 length: 14 residues. This chain links TRBV19 with TRBJ1-1, with D unclear. The sample here was CD8+ T cells from peripheral blood mononuclear cells, taken in the third trimester of pregnancy. The TCR comes from a female donor in good health, enrolled as a control in a pregnancy study. CDR3 loop: CASSMGLEGTEAFF. CDR3 coding DNA: TGTGCCAGTAGTATGGGTCTGGAGGGCACTGAAGCTTTCTTT.